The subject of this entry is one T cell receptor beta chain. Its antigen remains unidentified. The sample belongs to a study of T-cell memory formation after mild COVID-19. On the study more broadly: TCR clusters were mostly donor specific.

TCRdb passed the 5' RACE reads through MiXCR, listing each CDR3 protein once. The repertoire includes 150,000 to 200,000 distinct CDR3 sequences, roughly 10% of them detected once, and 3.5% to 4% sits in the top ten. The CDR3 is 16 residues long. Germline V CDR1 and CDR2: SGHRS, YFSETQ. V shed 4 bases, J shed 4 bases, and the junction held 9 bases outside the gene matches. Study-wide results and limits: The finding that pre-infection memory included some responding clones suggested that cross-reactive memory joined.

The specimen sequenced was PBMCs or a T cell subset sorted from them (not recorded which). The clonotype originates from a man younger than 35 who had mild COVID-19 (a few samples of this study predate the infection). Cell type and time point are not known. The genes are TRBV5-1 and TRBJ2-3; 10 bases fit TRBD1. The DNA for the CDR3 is TGCGCCAGCAGCAGGGACAGGGGAGACCGCGCAGATACGCAGTATTTT. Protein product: CASSRDRGDRADTQYF.